This T cell receptor beta chain stems from a study of cytomegalovirus exposure and HLA in healthy donors. Study-wide background: The same platform used for the 666 first-cohort repertoires was also used for the 95 to 150 validation repertoires, as a later analysis reported.

Clones were read by immunoSEQ multiplex PCR, and TCRdb kept only the in-frame ones, dropping some. The table records 300,000 to 400,000 clones, 88% of them present only once. Study results and caveats: It was reportedly the case that the classifier diagnosed cytomegalovirus status with high specificity and sensitivity. Subsequent analysis showed first-cohort TCR clusters tending to co-occur in around 110 validation repertoires. Listed as cytomegalovirus-associated were roughly 180 TCR beta chains.

This clone was counted once. Its antigen is currently unknown. Germline CDR1 and CDR2: SEHNR and FQNEAQ (reference sequence). V was shortened by 8 bases and J by 5 bases, with 6 bases between the two germline ends. The CDR3 sequence is 11 residues long. This TCR derives from a man aged 25 to 45 in good health and CMV-seronegative. Sequenced sample: PBMCs. This rearrangement joins TRBV7-9 to TRBJ2-2; D not resolved. The CDR3: CASPPTGELFF. DNA of the CDR3: TGTGCCAGCCCTCCTACCGGGGAGCTGTTTTTT.